This T cell receptor (beta chain) was identified in a study of blood T cell repertoires in COVID-19. The overall study: T cells, B-cell-depleted T cells, or PBMCs provided the cDNA or gDNA that served as material.

Recruits, aged roughly 18 to 100 years, lived in 25 or so US areas. In assigning cohorts, the study relied on participant-reported clinical history. Clones were read by immunoSEQ multiplex PCR, and TCRdb kept only the in-frame ones, dropping some. The repertoire has 150,000 to 190,000 clones, around four fifths of them found once; the top ten carry under 9.5%. Germline V gives CDR1 LGHDT, CDR2 YNNKEL (reference sequence). The CDR3 has 16 amino acids. Germline trimming cut 1 base from V and 3 bases from J; bases unmatched to any gene: 7. The chain links TRBV3-1 (or the pseudogene TRBV3-2) to TRBJ2-7; 9 bases agree with TRBD1. This TCR came from a man aged 50-60 years who had recovered from COVID-19. The specimen sequenced was PBMCs or T cells enriched from blood (not recorded which). The CDR3 loop reads CASSQVTGTGIYEQYF. CDR3 bases: TGTGCCAGCAGCCAAGTAACCGGGACAGGGATCTACGAGCAGTACTTC.